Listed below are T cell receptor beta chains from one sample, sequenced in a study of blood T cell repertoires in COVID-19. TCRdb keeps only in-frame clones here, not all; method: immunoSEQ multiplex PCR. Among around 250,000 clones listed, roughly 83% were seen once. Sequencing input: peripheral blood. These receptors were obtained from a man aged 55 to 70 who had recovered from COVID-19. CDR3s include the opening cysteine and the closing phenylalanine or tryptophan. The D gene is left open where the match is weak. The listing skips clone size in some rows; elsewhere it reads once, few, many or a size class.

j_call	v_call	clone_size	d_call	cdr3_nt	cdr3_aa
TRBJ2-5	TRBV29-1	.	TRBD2	TGCAGCGTTGATGTTAGCGGGCAAGAGACCCAGTACTTC	CSVDVSGQETQYF
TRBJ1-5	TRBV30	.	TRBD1	TGTGCCTGGAGTGGCCGGACAGGGGCAGATCAGCCCCAGCATTTT	CAWSGRTGADQPQHF
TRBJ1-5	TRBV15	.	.	TGTGCCACCAGCAGAGATCCCGGTGAACAGCCCCAGCATTTT	CATSRDPGEQPQHF
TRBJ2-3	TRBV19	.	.	TGTGCCAGTAGTATCCCACCACTTTATACGCAGTATTTT	CASSIPPLYTQYF
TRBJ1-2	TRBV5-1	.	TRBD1	TGCGCCAGCAGCTACAGGGGTAACTATGGCTACACCTTC	CASSYRGNYGYTF
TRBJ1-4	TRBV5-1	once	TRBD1	TGCGCCAGCAGCATAAATCAGGGGGCTGCTGAAAAACTGTTTTTT	CASSINQGAAEKLFF
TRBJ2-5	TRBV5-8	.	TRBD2	TGTGCCAGCAGCTTGCAGAGACTAGCGGCTACCTCGAGGGGGACCCAGTACTTC	CASSLQRLAATSRGTQYF
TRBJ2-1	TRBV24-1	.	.	TGTGCCACCAGTGATCCCTGGGCGGGGCCAACAAGGAATGAGCAGTTCTTC	CATSDPWAGPTRNEQFF
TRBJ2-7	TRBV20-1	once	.	TGCAGTGCTAGTGCTAGAGGGGGGGGCAGAGAAGAGCAGTACTTC	CSASARGGGREEQYF
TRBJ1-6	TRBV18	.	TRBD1	TGTGCCAGCTCAGACCAGGGGGCGCAAAATTCACCCCTCCACTTT	CASSDQGAQNSPLHF
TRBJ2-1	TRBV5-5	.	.	TGTGCCAGCAGCCCCTATGTGGGCCCAGCGGTCTCCAATGAGCAGTTCTTC	CASSPYVGPAVSNEQFF
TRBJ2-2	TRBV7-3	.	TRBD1	TGTGCCAGCGGAACGGGACAGTTTAACACCGGGGAGCTGTTTTTT	CASGTGQFNTGELFF
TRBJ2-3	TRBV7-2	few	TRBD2	TGTGCCAGCAGCTTACGGGGACTAGCTCCAGATACGCAGTATTTT	CASSLRGLAPDTQYF
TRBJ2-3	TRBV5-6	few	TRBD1	TGTGCCAGCAGCCCAAGACAGGGGCTGGGAGATACGCAGTATTTT	CASSPRQGLGDTQYF
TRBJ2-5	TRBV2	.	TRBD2	TGTGCCAGCCAACCCCTAGCGGGGGGGCTGGAGACCCAGTACTTC	CASQPLAGGLETQYF
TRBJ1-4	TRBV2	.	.	TGTGCCAGCAGGAGGGACTACGGTGAAAAACTGTTTTTT	CASRRDYGEKLFF
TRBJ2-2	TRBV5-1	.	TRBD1	TGCGCCAGCAGACCCGACAGGGGTATCGCCGGGGAGCTGTTTTTT	CASRPDRGIAGELFF
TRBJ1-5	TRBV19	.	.	TGTGCCAGTAGTATAGGCTGGGCCAGGTCTACTCAGCCCCAGCATTTT	CASSIGWARSTQPQHF
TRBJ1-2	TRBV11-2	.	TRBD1	TGTGCCAGCAGCTCACCGGGACAGGGGCGACCCTATGGCTACACCTTC	CASSSPGQGRPYGYTF
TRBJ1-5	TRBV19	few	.	TGTGCCAGTAGCCAATCGGGGGGCGGTAGAAGCAATCAGCCCCAGCATTTT	CASSQSGGGRSNQPQHF
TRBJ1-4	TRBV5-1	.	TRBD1	TGCGCCAGCAGCCTATCTGACAGGGACGAATTTAATGAAAAACTGTTTTTT	CASSLSDRDEFNEKLFF
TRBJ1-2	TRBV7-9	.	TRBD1	TGTGCCAGCAGCTCACGACAGGGGAGTAACTATGGCTACACCTTC	CASSSRQGSNYGYTF
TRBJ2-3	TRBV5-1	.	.	TGCGCCAGCAGCCTTGGAGCCACCCGAGATACGCAGTATTTT	CASSLGATRDTQYF
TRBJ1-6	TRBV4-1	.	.	TGCGCCAGCAGCCGTTTACAGGATTCACCCCTCCACTTT	CASSRLQDSPLHF
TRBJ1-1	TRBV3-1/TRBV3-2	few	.	TGTGCCAGCAGCCAACTAAGTACTGAAGCTTTCTTT	CASSQLSTEAFF
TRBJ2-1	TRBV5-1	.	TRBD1	TGCGCCAGCAGCCAAAGGGACAGAAAACAATTTGACAATGAGCAGTTCTTC	CASSQRDRKQFDNEQFF
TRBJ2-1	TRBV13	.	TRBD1	TGTGCCAGCAGGGCGACGGGACAGCCCACCGATGAGCAGTTCTTC	CASRATGQPTDEQFF
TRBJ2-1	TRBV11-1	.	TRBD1	TGTGCCAGCAGCTTAAAAGGGACAGGGACCTACAATGAGCAGTTCTTC	CASSLKGTGTYNEQFF
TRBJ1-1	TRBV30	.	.	TGTGCCTGGGCTACCCAGGGCAACACTGAAGCTTTCTTT	CAWATQGNTEAFF
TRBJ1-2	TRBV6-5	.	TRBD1	TGTGCCAGCGGGGCCGGGACAGGGACGACTTCTGGCTACACCTTC	CASGAGTGTTSGYTF
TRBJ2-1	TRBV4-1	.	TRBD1	TGCGCCAGCAGCCAAGTCGGACAGGGGGCTGGTGAGCAGTTCTTC	CASSQVGQGAGEQFF
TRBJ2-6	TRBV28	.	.	TGTGCCAGCAGTTATGGCGGGACGGCTGGGGCCAACGTCCTGACTTTC	CASSYGGTAGANVLTF
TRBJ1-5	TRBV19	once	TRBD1	TGTGCCAGTAGTGAGGACAGGGGACGCAATCAGCCCCAGCATTTT	CASSEDRGRNQPQHF
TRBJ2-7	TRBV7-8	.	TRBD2	TGTGCCAGCAGCTTAGAAAGCGGGAGCTCCTACGAGCAGTACTTC	CASSLESGSSYEQYF
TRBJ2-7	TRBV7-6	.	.	TGTGCCAGCAGCTCTGACAGAGGACACCTCCTCGAGCAGTACTTC	CASSSDRGHLLEQYF
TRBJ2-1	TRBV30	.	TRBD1	TGTGCCTGGAGCCGGGACAGACAGACGAGGTACAATGAGCAGTTCTTC	CAWSRDRQTRYNEQFF
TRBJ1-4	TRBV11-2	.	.	TGTGCCAGCAGCCTGAGCACTAATGAAAAACTGTTTTTT	CASSLSTNEKLFF
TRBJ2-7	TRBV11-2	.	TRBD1	TGTGCCAGCAGCTTATCACAGGACAGGGGCTACGAGCAGTACTTC	CASSLSQDRGYEQYF
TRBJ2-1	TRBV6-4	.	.	TGTGCCAGCAGTGTTAACAGGCTAAACAATGAGCAGTTCTTC	CASSVNRLNNEQFF
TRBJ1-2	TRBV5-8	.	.	TGTGCCAGCAGCTTGAGGACAGCCTTCTCAACTAACTATGGCTACACCTTC	CASSLRTAFSTNYGYTF
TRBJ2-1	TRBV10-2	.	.	TGCGCCACCAAGATTTACAGGGGGGGAAATGAGCAGTTCTTC	CATKIYRGGNEQFF
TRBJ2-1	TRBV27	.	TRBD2	TGTGCCAGCAGCCGGGGGGGACAAAGGCGAAATGAGCAGTTCTTC	CASSRGGQRRNEQFF
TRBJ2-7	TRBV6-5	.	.	TGTGCCAGTACGGGGACTTACAGCTCCTACGAGCAGTACTTC	CASTGTYSSYEQYF
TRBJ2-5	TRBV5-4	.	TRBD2	TGTGCCAGCAGCGCTGGTTTAGCGGGGGGGCTAGAGACCCAGTACTTC	CASSAGLAGGLETQYF